This record concerns one T cell receptor beta chain sequence. What it recognizes is unknown. The data are from a study of T cell responses to AZD1222 COVID-19 vaccine. The length of the CDR3 is 14 residues. The ends lost 4 bases at V and 4 bases at J; junction bases unmatched: 3. The germline V gene encodes CDR1 SGHTA and CDR2 FQGTGA. Only in-frame clones appear in the TCRdb table, and some are missing; sequencing was by immunoSEQ multiplex PCR. The data hold roughly 120,000 clones, with about 93% observed a single time. Study results and caveats: AZD1222 recipients seropositive at baseline numbered only six.

This sequence originates from an adult who received the AZD1222 COVID-19 vaccine. The genes are TRBV7-3 and TRBJ2-1, with 8 positions matching TRBD2. The starting material was peripheral blood, obtained 28 days after the second AZD1222 dose. The CDR3 region is CASSYSGVYNEQFF. The CDR3 nucleotides are TGTGCCAGCAGCTATAGCGGGGTTTACAATGAGCAGTTCTTC.